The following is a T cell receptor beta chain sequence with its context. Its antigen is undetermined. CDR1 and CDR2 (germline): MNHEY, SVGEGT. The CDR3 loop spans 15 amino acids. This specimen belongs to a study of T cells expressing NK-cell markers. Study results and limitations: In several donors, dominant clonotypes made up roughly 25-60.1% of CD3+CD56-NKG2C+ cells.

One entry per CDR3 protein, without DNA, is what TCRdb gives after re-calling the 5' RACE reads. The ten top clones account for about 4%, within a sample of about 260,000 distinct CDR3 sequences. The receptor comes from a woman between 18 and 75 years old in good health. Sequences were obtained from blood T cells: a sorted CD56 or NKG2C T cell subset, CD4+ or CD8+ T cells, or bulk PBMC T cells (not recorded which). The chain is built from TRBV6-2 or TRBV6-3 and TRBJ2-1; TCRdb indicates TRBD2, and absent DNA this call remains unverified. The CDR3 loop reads CATLVLTTSGREQFF.